The rows below give T cell receptor beta chains drawn from one sample of a study of cytomegalovirus exposure and HLA in healthy donors. Sequencing used immunoSEQ multiplex PCR; TCRdb keeps in-frame clones, though not all of them. The repertoire holds some 160,000 clones, with about four fifths as singletons. The sample consisted of PBMCs. These receptors all stem from a woman aged 45-65 years in good health and CMV-seronegative. The CDR3 runs from the conserved cysteine through the conserved F or W. Each record gives: clone size, J gene, V gene, CDR3 protein. Only some rows state a clone size, as once, few, many or a class for expanded clones.

.,TRBJ2-1,TRBV5-1,CASSARRTGTYNEQFF
.,TRBJ2-6,TRBV5-4,CASNLAGANVLTF
.,TRBJ1-2,TRBV6-6,CASSSGPGVDYGYTF
.,TRBJ1-2,TRBV6-1,CASSETRTGLIDGYTF
.,TRBJ2-7,TRBV5-4,CASSGPGQGVGYEQYF
.,TRBJ1-5,TRBV2,CASSQRGRRVGGNQPQHF
.,TRBJ2-7,TRBV29-1,CSVESGGLIGEQYF
.,.,TRBV9,CASSVSGNYEQYF
.,TRBJ2-2,TRBV9,CASSVTSGVGELFF
once,TRBJ1-2,TRBV28,CASSSGGQKYGYTF
once,TRBJ1-4,TRBV2,CASAGGVREKLFF
.,TRBJ1-4,TRBV6-1,CASNRMTATNEKLFF
.,TRBJ1-4,TRBV18,CASSRNRGQNEKLFF
.,TRBJ1-2,TRBV28,CASSLNSYGYTF
.,TRBJ2-1,TRBV7-3,CASSSAGGGASYNEQFF
.,TRBJ1-1,TRBV19,CASYYGETEAFF
once,TRBJ2-7,TRBV6-5,CASRRDNSGTYEQYF
.,TRBJ2-5,TRBV6-1,CASSARGTLSPETQYF
.,TRBJ2-3,TRBV6-1,CASSEWDRVTDTQYF